This T cell receptor (beta chain) was recovered during a study of T cell clonality in common variable immunodeficiency (dated by TCRdb to the mid-2010s). For sequencing, equivalent amounts of genomic DNA were input from CVID and control samples. For every sample, a 60 bp segment covering the rearranged TCRbeta CDR3 region was amplified and then sequenced. TCRbeta amplification used the immunoSEQ assay, a bias-corrected multiplex PCR with high-throughput sequencing. In the authors' own workflow: Every unique nucleotide sequence counted as a clone and was annotated with V, D and J genes, copy number and frequency. Sequences were labeled productive if in frame, and non-productive if out of frame or containing stop codons. As previously described, Shannon's entropy was used to calculate clonality. The predicted amino acid sequences of productive clones were used to derive mean CDR3 Kyte-Doolittle hydropathy. Using the R hclust function, scaled V gene usage was clustered hierarchically with Manhattan distance and complete linkage. Sharing of clones by CDR3 amino acid sequence was evaluated by resampling 12 repertoires per group over 100 rounds. Repertoires were searched for 70 published EBV-specific and a few hundred published CMV-specific TCRbeta sequences. A couple of CVID samples that yielded fewer than 10,000 sequences were excluded from the analysis, so around 40 CVID repertoires were retained. Sourced from immuneACCESS, this table was stored by TCRdb with only in-frame sequences that have V and J called. A share of the clones is absent; for the studies checked, an unresolved V gene accounts for under half, and the remainder has no known explanation. From that table come the V and J calls and clone size; the DNA was used to work out D and trimming. The sample features roughly 60,000 clones, and none is a singleton. More than 1.5% of the sample lies in the top ten.

V sheds 4 bases and J sheds 5 bases, leaving 8 bases between their ends. From its cysteine to its phenylalanine, the CDR3 spans 11 amino acids. Part of the CDR3 DNA is given, 24 bases translated from base 1. Reading the germline V gene (reference sequence) gives CDR1 DFQATT and CDR2 SNEGSKA. Both CVID patients and healthy controls were predominantly of Caucasian heritage. From each donor, roughly 4.5 to 8 ml of heparinized peripheral whole blood was collected. Genomic DNA from adults with common variable immune deficiency (CVID) and from healthy adult controls was used for sequencing of TCRbeta CDR3 repertoires. The control group comprised about 22 healthy adult volunteers, some 12 female and about ten male, aged roughly 23 to 70 years with a mean age of approximately 35. Diluted blood was subjected to density centrifugation over Hypaque 1077 or Ficoll-Paque for isolation of peripheral blood mononuclear cells. Genomic DNA was obtained from unsorted mononuclear cells using either Qiagen column purification or a centrifugation-based method.

Overall study results and their limits: Fewer deletions and N-nucleotide insertions were reportedly observed in CVID TCRbeta sequences, and highly modified clones with 13 or more V deletions were reportedly absent from CVID TCRbeta sequences. Differences among patients in the CVID cohort limited the correlations between repertoire features and clinical complications. Even though DNA input was the same, control samples had an average of around 81,000 unique sequences each, compared with approximately 30,000 in CVID samples. Fewer TCRbeta clones were shared among CVID subjects than among healthy controls (p < 0.0001). It was noted by the authors that sequencing of the repertoires of T cell subpopulations would be needed to clarify the cause of the increased clonality in CVID. Increased TCRbeta clonality was found in CVID subjects compared with healthy controls (t-test p = 0.018), with the increase being most characteristic of about a third of subjects.

In its sample, this clone was seen many times. No cognate antigen has been identified for it. The read terminates 3 residues ahead of where the CDR3 ends, so the germline J gene completes it. Rearrangement joined TRBV20-1 to TRBJ2-5; a weak D assignment points to TRBD2 (5 bases agree). The receptor comes from a person between 18 and 75 years old in good health. Sequencing used peripheral blood mononuclear cells. The DNA read from the CDR3 is TGCAGTGCTATAAAGCGGGAGACC. The encoded protein is CSAIKRET. The CDR3 as a whole reads CSAIKRETQYF.